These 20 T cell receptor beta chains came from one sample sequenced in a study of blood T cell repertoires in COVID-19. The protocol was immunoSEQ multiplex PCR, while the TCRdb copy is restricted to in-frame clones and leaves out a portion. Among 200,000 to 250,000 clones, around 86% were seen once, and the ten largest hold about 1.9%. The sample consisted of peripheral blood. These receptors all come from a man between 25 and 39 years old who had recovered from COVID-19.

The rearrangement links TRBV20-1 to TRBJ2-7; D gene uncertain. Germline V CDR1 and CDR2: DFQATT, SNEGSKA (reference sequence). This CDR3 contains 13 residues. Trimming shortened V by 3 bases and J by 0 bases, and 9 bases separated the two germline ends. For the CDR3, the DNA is TGCAGTGCTAGTGGGCCAGACTCCTACGAGCAGTACTTC. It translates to CSASGPDSYEQYF.

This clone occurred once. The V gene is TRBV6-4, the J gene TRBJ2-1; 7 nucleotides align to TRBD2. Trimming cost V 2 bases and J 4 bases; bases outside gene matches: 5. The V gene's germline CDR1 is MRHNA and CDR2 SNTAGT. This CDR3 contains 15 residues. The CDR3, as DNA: TGTGCCAGCAGTGACATGGGGGGGACGTACAATGAGCAGTTCTTC. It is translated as CASSDMGGTYNEQFF.

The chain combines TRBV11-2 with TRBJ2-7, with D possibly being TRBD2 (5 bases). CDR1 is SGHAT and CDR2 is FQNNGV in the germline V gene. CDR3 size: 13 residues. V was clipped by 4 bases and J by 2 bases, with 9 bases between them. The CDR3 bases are TGTGCCAGCAGCTACTTCGGGACCTACGAGCAGTACTTC. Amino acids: CASSYFGTYEQYF.

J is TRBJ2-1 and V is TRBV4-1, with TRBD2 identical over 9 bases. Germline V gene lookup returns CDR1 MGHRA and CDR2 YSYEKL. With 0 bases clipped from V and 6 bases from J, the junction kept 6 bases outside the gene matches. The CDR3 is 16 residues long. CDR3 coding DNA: TGCGCCAGCAGCCAAGACCGCGGGGGGGGATTCAATGAGCAGTTCTTC. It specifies CASSQDRGGGFNEQFF.

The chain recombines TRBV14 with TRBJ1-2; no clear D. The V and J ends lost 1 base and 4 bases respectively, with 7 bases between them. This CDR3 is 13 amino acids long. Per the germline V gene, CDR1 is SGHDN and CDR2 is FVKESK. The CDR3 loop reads CASSQVAGYGYTF. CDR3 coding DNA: TGTGCCAGCAGCCAAGTGGCGGGCTATGGCTACACCTTC. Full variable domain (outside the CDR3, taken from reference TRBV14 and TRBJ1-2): EAGVTQFPSHSVIEKGQTVTLRCDPISGHDNLYWYRRVMGKEIKFLLHFVKESKQDESGMPNNRFLAERTGGTYSTLKVQPAELEDSGVYFCASSQVAGYGYTFGSGTRLTVV.

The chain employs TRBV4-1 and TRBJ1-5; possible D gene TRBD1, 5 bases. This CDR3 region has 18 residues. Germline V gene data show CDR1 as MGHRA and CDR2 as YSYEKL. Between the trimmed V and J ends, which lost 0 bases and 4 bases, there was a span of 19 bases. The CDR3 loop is CASSQEWDREGWNQPQHF. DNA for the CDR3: TGCGCCAGCAGCCAAGAATGGGACCGGGAGGGATGGAATCAGCCCCAGCATTTT.

The CDR3 spells CASSLSTLNTEAFF. The CDR3 DNA follows: TGTGCCAGCAGCTTATCGACACTGAACACTGAAGCTTTCTTT. The rearrangement links TRBV5-5 to TRBJ1-1; D is unresolved. Trimming took off 2 bases at V and 0 bases at J, with 8 bases between the two ends. There are 14 residues in the CDR3. In germline, CDR1 is SGHKS, CDR2 YYEKEE (reference sequence). The whole variable domain, remainder taken from reference TRBV5-5 and TRBJ1-1, is DAGVTQSPTHLIKTRGQQVTLRCSPISGHKSVSWYQQVLGQGPQFIFQYYEKEERGRGNFPDRFSARQFPNYSSELNVNALLLGDSALYLCASSLSTLNTEAFFGQGTRLTVV.

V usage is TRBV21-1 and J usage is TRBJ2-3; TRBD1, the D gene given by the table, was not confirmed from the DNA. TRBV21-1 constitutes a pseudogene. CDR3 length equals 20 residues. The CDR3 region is CASSKERGQEQKEGTDTQYF. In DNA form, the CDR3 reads TGTGCCAGCAGCAAAGAACGGGGACAGGAGCAAAAAGAAGGCACAGATACGCAGTATTTT.

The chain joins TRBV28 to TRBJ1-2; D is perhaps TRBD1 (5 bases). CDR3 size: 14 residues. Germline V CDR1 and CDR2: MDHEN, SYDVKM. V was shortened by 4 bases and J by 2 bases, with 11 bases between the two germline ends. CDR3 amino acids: CASSSPGGNYGYTF. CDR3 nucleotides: TGTGCCAGCAGTTCGCCGGGGGGGAACTATGGCTACACCTTC.

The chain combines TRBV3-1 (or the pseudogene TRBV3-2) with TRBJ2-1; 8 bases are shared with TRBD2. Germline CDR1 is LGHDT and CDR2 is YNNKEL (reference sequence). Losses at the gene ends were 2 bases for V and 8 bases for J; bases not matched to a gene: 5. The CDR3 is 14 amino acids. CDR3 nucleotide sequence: TGTGCCAGCAGCCAATACGGGGGGGCCTATGAGCAGTTCTTC. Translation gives CASSQYGGAYEQFF.

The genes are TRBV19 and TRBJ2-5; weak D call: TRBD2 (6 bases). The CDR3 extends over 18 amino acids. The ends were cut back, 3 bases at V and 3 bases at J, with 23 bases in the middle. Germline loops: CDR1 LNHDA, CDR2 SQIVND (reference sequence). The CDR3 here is CASSIKFEGLLKEETQYF. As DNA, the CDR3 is TGTGCCAGTAGTATTAAATTCGAGGGACTCCTGAAGGAAGAGACCCAGTACTTC.

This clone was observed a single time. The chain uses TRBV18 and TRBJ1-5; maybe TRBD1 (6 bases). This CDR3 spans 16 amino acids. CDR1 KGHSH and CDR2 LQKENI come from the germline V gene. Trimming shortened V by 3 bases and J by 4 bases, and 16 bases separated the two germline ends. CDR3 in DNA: TGTGCCAGCTCACCGCTCGGGGGGGCGGTAAATCAGCCCCAGCATTTT. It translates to CASSPLGGAVNQPQHF.

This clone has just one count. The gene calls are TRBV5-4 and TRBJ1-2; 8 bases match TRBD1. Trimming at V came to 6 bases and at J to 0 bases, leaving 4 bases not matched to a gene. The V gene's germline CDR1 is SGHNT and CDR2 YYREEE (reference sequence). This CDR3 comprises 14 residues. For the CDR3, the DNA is TGTGCCAGCACCGGACAGGGAACTAACTATGGCTACACCTTC. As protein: CASTGQGTNYGYTF.

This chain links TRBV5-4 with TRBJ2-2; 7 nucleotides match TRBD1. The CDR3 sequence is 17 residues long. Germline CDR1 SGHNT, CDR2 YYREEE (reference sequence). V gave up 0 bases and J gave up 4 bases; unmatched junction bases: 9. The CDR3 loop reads CASSLGLGTATTGELFF. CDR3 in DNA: TGTGCCAGCAGCTTGGGTCTCGGGACAGCAACCACCGGGGAGCTGTTTTTT.

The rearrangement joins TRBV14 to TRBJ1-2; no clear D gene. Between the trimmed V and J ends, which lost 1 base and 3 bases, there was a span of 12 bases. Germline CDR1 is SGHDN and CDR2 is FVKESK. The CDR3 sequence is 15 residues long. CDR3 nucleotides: TGTGCCAGCAGCCAAGGACACCTTCGCCACTATGGCTACACCTTC. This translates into CASSQGHLRHYGYTF. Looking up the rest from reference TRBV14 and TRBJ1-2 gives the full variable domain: EAGVTQFPSHSVIEKGQTVTLRCDPISGHDNLYWYRRVMGKEIKFLLHFVKESKQDESGMPNNRFLAERTGGTYSTLKVQPAELEDSGVYFCASSQGHLRHYGYTFGSGTRLTVV.

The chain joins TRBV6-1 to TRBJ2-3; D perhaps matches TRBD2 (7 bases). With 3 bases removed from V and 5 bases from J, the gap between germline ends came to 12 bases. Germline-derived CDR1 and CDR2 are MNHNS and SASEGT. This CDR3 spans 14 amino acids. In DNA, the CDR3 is TGTGCCAGCAGTGACGGGGGGCGTGGAGATACGCAGTATTTT. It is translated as CASSDGGRGDTQYF.

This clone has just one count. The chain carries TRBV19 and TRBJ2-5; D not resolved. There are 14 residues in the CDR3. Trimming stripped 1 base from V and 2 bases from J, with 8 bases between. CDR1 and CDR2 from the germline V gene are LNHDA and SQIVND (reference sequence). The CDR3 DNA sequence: TGTGCCAGTAGTATAGGAACAGTACAAGAGACCCAGTACTTC. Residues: CASSIGTVQETQYF.

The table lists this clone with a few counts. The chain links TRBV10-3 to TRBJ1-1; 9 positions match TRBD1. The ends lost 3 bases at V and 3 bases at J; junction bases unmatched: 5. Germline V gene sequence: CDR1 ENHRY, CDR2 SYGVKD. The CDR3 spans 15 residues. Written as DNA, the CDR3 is TGTGCCATCAGTGAACCCCGGGACAGGGACACTGAAGCTTTCTTT. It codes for CAISEPRDRDTEAFF.

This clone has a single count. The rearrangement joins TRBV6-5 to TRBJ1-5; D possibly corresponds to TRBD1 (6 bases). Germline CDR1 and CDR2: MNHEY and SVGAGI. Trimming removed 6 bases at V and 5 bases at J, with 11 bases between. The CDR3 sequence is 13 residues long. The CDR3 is CASSQGLDQPQHF. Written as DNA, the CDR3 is TGTGCCAGCAGCCAGGGGTTAGATCAGCCCCAGCATTTT.

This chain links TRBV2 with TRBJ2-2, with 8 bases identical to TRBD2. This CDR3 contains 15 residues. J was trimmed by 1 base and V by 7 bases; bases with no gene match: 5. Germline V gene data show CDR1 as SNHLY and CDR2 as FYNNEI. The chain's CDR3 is CASTSAGVNTGELFF. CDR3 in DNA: TGTGCCAGCACCTCAGCGGGGGTGAACACCGGGGAGCTGTTTTTT.